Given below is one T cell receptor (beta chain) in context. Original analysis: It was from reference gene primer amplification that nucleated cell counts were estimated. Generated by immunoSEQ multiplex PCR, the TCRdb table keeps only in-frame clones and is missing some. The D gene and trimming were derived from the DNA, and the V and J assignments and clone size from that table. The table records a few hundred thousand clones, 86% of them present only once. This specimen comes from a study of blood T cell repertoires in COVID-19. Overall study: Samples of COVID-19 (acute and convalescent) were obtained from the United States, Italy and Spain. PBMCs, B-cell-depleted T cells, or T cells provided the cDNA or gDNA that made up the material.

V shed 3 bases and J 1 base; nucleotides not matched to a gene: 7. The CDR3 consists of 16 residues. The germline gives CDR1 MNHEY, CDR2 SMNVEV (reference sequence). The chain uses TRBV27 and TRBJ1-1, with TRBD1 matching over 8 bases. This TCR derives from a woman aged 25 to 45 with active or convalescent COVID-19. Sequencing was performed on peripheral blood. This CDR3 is CASSFRSDRGNTEAFF. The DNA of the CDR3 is TGTGCCAGCAGTTTCCGTTCCGACAGGGGGAACACTGAAGCTTTCTTT.